These 31 T cell receptor beta chains share one sample of origin, sequenced in a study of shared clonotypes between healthy human individuals. Some clones are missing from TCRdb's copy, which holds only in-frame ones; the method was immunoSEQ multiplex PCR. The repertoire holds about 2.3 million clones, with roughly 90% as singletons. The sequenced material came from naive CD4+ T cells from PBMCs. Sample subset: CD45RA+ positively selected. Receptors originate from a man younger than 30 in good health. Some clones in this sample may be carry-over from other donors' samples.

The rearrangement links TRBV5-8 to TRBJ2-6; D remains ambiguous. Germline V gene sequence: CDR1 SGHTS, CDR2 YDEGEE. The CDR3 loop spans 14 amino acids. The germline V and J ends were trimmed by 0 bases and 4 bases, with 5 bases remaining between them. The CDR3 reads CASSLGPGANVLTF. Written as DNA, the CDR3 is TGTGCCAGCAGCTTGGGCCCCGGGGCCAACGTCCTGACTTTC.

This clone was seen more than once but under ten times. The identical CDR3 is also encoded by other nucleotide sequences in the sample. This sequence joins TRBV18 and TRBJ2-6; no definite D call. Germline V gene sequence: CDR1 KGHSH, CDR2 LQKENI. The CDR3 contains 14 residues. V was pared by 0 bases and J by 1 base, with 1 base between. The CDR3 coding sequence is TGTGCCAGCTCACCACCTTCTGGGGCCAACGTCCTGACTTTC. It codes for CASSPPSGANVLTF.

The chain links TRBV5-6 to TRBJ2-2, with D unresolved. The CDR3 length is 14 residues. V was shortened by 3 bases and J by 2 bases, with 8 bases between the two germline ends. Germline lookup yields CDR1 SGHDT and CDR2 YYEEEE. CDR3 loop: CASSSWVNTGELFF. In DNA form, the CDR3 reads TGTGCCAGCAGCTCTTGGGTTAACACCGGGGAGCTGTTTTTT.

This chain joins TRBV7-8 and TRBJ1-1, with a possible D match to TRBD1 (5 bases). CDR3 size: 17 residues. The V gene's germline CDR1 is SGHVS and CDR2 FQNEAQ. Trimming removed 4 bases at V and 1 base at J, with 19 bases between. The CDR3 region has the DNA TGTGCCAGCAGCTCCTCCTACGCAGGGCAATCGAACACTGAAGCTTTCTTT. Protein: CASSSSYAGQSNTEAFF.

The rearrangement uses TRBV5-8 and TRBJ2-5; tentative D call: TRBD2 (6 bases). This CDR3 has 13 residues. V lost 3 bases to trimming and J lost 5 bases, with 11 bases between them. Germline lookup yields CDR1 SGHTS and CDR2 YDEGEE. CDR3 protein: CASSWGLPETQYF. The CDR3 DNA sequence: TGTGCCAGCAGCTGGGGACTCCCGGAGACCCAGTACTTC.

The J gene is TRBJ2-7, the V gene TRBV7-9; 9 bases are a match to TRBD1. The CDR3 runs to 15 residues. The ends lost 5 bases at V and 11 bases at J; junction bases unmatched: 16. Germline V lookup: CDR1 SEHNR, CDR2 FQNEAQ (reference sequence). The CDR3 here is CASSISSGTGWLEYF. DNA for the CDR3: TGTGCCAGCAGCATTTCTTCCGGGACAGGGTGGTTGGAGTACTTC.

V gene TRBV4-1 combines with J gene TRBJ2-6; D gene ambiguous. CDR1 is MGHRA, CDR2 YSYEKL, per germline. The CDR3 loop spans 12 amino acids. Trimming stripped 5 bases from V and 4 bases from J, with 3 bases between. The chain's CDR3 is CASSSGANVLTF. The CDR3 nucleotides read TGCGCCAGCAGCTCCGGGGCCAACGTCCTGACTTTC.

This clone has just one count. The gene calls are TRBV6-5 and TRBJ2-1; no reliable D call. The V and J ends lost 6 bases and 4 bases respectively, with 13 bases between them. Germline V gene lookup returns CDR1 MNHEY and CDR2 SVGAGI. The CDR3 length is 14 residues. The CDR3 is CASSRQITYNEQFF. Written as DNA, the CDR3 is TGTGCCAGCAGCAGGCAGATTACATACAATGAGCAGTTCTTC.

The rearrangement links TRBV6-5 to TRBJ2-7, with 7 bases that match TRBD2. Germline-derived CDR1 and CDR2 are MNHEY and SVGAGI. The CDR3 loop spans 12 amino acids. V lost 6 bases and J lost 2; bases outside the gene matches: 1. Written as DNA, the CDR3 is TGTGCCAGCAGAAGCGGGACCTACGAGCAGTACTTC. It specifies CASRSGTYEQYF.

This chain connects TRBV30 to TRBJ2-1; D perhaps matches TRBD1 (5 bases). Germline CDR1 GTSNPN, CDR2 SVGIG (reference sequence). Trimming removed 2 bases at V and 9 bases at J, with 5 bases between. The CDR3 runs 10 residues. CDR3: CAWSQGEQFF. CDR3 DNA: TGTGCCTGGAGTCAGGGTGAGCAGTTCTTC.

The genes are TRBV18 and TRBJ2-1; 7 nucleotides align to TRBD1. Losses at the gene ends were 2 bases for V and 8 bases for J; bases not matched to a gene: 9. This CDR3 region has 15 residues. The germline V gene encodes CDR1 KGHSH and CDR2 LQKENI. For the CDR3, the DNA is TGTGCCAGCTCACCAAATAAAAAAGGGGGCGATGAGCAGTTCTTC. Amino acid sequence: CASSPNKKGGDEQFF.

The chain links TRBV15 to TRBJ2-1; D gene unclear. CDR3 length: 11 residues. Looked up from germline, CDR1 is LNHNV and CDR2 is YYDKDF (reference sequence). V lost 0 bases, J lost 13 bases, and 7 bases lay in between. The CDR3, as DNA: TGTGCCACCAGCAGAGAAACTACCCAGTTCTTC. This encodes CATSRETTQFF.

V and J are TRBV5-1 and TRBJ2-7; 10 positions agree with TRBD2. This CDR3 spans 15 amino acids. Germline CDR1 SGHRS, CDR2 YFSETQ. After removal of 4 bases from V and 0 bases from J, the junction contained 4 bases not matched to a gene. CDR3 sequence reads: CASSQTSGFSYEQYF. The CDR3 region has the DNA TGCGCCAGCAGCCAGACTAGCGGGTTCTCCTACGAGCAGTACTTC.

This clone was observed a handful of times. The rearrangement links TRBV29-1 to TRBJ1-5; a possible D gene is TRBD1 (6 bases). In germline, CDR1 is SQVTM, CDR2 ANQGSEA. The CDR3 has 13 amino acids. V lost 7 bases and J lost 7, with 17 bases in between. CDR3 loop: CSARLSGDQPQHF. CDR3 in DNA: TGCAGCGCTCGCCTATCAGGGGACCAGCCCCAGCATTTT.

This clone is a singleton in its sample. This rearrangement joins TRBV4-2 to TRBJ2-1, with TRBD2 identical over 8 bases. The trim removed 0 bases at V and 3 bases at J, leaving 4 bases unmatched. The length of the CDR3 is 16 residues. Germline CDR1 LGHNA, CDR2 YNFKEQ. CDR3 bases: TGTGCCAGCAGCCAAGATTTCCTAGCGGGCTACAATGAGCAGTTCTTC. This codes for CASSQDFLAGYNEQFF.

The chain uses TRBV19 and TRBJ2-7, with TRBD2 as a possible D gene (6 bases). This CDR3 has 14 residues. Germline values: CDR1 LNHDA, CDR2 SQIVND (reference sequence). V was cut by 6 bases and J by 6 bases, with 18 bases left in between. The CDR3 DNA sequence: TGTGCCAGTAGCCTACCGGGACTGGTCTTCGAGCAGTACTTC. It translates to CASSLPGLVFEQYF.

The CDR3 nucleotides read TGTGCCAGCAGCCAAACCGGGACGGTGGGGGATACGCAGTATTTT. Protein: CASSQTGTVGDTQYF. The chain links TRBV7-9 to TRBJ2-3, with D perhaps assigned TRBD1 or TRBD2 (5 bases each). Germline CDR1 is SEHNR and CDR2 is FQNEAQ (reference sequence). The germline V and J ends were trimmed by 5 bases and 6 bases, with 18 bases remaining between them. The CDR3 runs 15 residues.

A single count supports this clone. The chain uses TRBV5-4 and TRBJ2-7; D unclear. Trimming took off 0 bases at V and 2 bases at J, with 12 bases between the two ends. This CDR3 is 15 amino acids long. Germline lookup yields CDR1 SGHNT and CDR2 YYREEE (reference sequence). CDR3 sequence: CASSLANSGAYEQYF. DNA for the CDR3: TGTGCCAGCAGCTTGGCCAACAGTGGGGCCTACGAGCAGTACTTC.

This chain joins TRBV11-2 and TRBJ2-7; 11 positions match TRBD2. With V trimmed by 3 bases and J by 3 bases, 10 bases remained unmatched. This CDR3 has 17 residues. The germline gives CDR1 SGHAT, CDR2 FQNNGV. CDR3 sequence reads: CASSLASGRSSGYEQYF. CDR3 sequence (DNA): TGTGCCAGCAGCTTGGCTAGCGGGAGGTCTAGCGGCTACGAGCAGTACTTC.

The chain couples TRBV5-4 to TRBJ2-3, with 8 bases aligning to TRBD2. Germline V gene sequence: CDR1 SGHNT, CDR2 YYREEE (reference sequence). This CDR3 is built from 15 residues. Losses at the gene ends were 9 bases for V and 0 bases for J; bases not matched to a gene: 9. The CDR3 loop reads CATGTSSGSTDTQYF. The CDR3 DNA sequence: TGTGCCACCGGAACCTCTAGCGGGAGCACAGATACGCAGTATTTT.

J is TRBJ2-7 and V is TRBV4-2; 7 bases map to TRBD1. This CDR3 is built from 14 residues. The V and J ends lost 1 base and 4 bases, in that order; junction bases with no gene match: 4. Looked up from germline, CDR1 is LGHNA and CDR2 is YNFKEQ. This CDR3 is CASSQGTGPYEQYF. In DNA form, the CDR3 reads TGTGCCAGCAGCCAAGGGACAGGACCATACGAGCAGTACTTC.

This clone showed up just once. This chain connects TRBV18 to TRBJ2-5; D is perhaps TRBD2 (6 bases). This CDR3 has 14 residues. The germline V gene has CDR1 KGHSH and CDR2 LQKENI. Trimming took off 4 bases at V and 1 base at J, with 10 bases between the two ends. The CDR3 protein is CASSRSAGQETQYF. The CDR3 DNA reads TGTGCCAGCTCACGATCAGCGGGCCAAGAGACCCAGTACTTC.

The rearrangement joins TRBV9 to TRBJ1-2, with D perhaps TRBD1 (6 bases). Trimming took off 4 bases at V and 1 base at J, with 14 bases between the two ends. The CDR3 runs to 15 residues. Germline CDR1 and CDR2: SGDLS and YYNGEE. The CDR3 nucleotides read TGTGCCAGCAGCCCAACGACAGGACTTAACTATGGCTACACCTTC. The encoded protein is CASSPTTGLNYGYTF. The variable domain in full, with the rest retrieved from reference TRBV9 and TRBJ1-2, is DSGVTQTPKHLITATGQRVTLRCSPRSGDLSVYWYQQSLDQGLQFLIQYYNGEERAKGNILERFSAQQFPDLHSELNLSSLELGDSALYFCASSPTTGLNYGYTFGSGTRLTVV.

The V gene is TRBV28, the J gene TRBJ2-7, with 11 bases lining up with TRBD2. CDR1 MDHEN and CDR2 SYDVKM come from the germline V gene. The CDR3 runs to 15 residues. Trimming took 6 bases from V and 4 from J; bases not matched to a gene: 8. For the CDR3, the DNA is TGTGCCAGCAGAGGAACTAGCGGGAGTGAGTACGAGCAGTACTTC. This gives the protein CASRGTSGSEYEQYF.

The V and J genes are TRBV5-1 and TRBJ1-5; 8 nucleotides match TRBD1. Germline loops: CDR1 SGHRS, CDR2 YFSETQ. The CDR3 length is 15 residues. Trimming at V came to 2 bases and at J to 4 bases, leaving 5 bases not matched to a gene. CDR3 nucleotide sequence: TGCGCCAGCAGCTTAACAGGGGGGGAAAATCAGCCCCAGCATTTT. It is translated as CASSLTGGENQPQHF.

The chain employs TRBV6-5 and TRBJ2-7; 8 bases fit TRBD2. Per germline, CDR1 MNHEY and CDR2 SVGAGI. The V gene end was trimmed by 5 bases and the J gene end by 2 bases; junction bases not matched to a gene: 5. The CDR3 totals 14 residues. The CDR3 here is CASSPRGGTYEQYF. The CDR3 coding sequence is TGTGCCAGCAGTCCTCGCGGGGGGACCTACGAGCAGTACTTC.

The chain carries TRBV4-1 and TRBJ2-3, with D unclear. V shed 0 bases and J shed 6 bases, with 16 bases lying between them. The CDR3 extends over 16 amino acids. CDR1 MGHRA and CDR2 YSYEKL come from the germline V gene. Written as DNA, the CDR3 is TGCGCCAGCAGCCAAGAGTTGGCCGCCAACTCGGATACGCAGTATTTT. Translation: CASSQELAANSDTQYF.

The rearrangement joins TRBV9 to TRBJ2-7; D remains unclear. V was clipped by 3 bases and J by 2 bases, with 12 bases between them. The CDR3 loop spans 14 amino acids. The V gene's germline CDR1 is SGDLS and CDR2 YYNGEE. The CDR3 DNA follows: TGTGCCAGCAGCGCTTCCTATGTCCCCTACGAGCAGTACTTC. This sequence encodes CASSASYVPYEQYF.

About this clone itself: The sample contains more than one DNA sequence encoding this CDR3. This chain connects TRBV19 to TRBJ1-1; D call uncertain. The germline CDR1 and CDR2 sequences are LNHDA and SQIVND (reference sequence). The CDR3 totals 12 residues. V lost 4 bases to trimming and J lost 0 bases, with 3 bases between them. CDR3 sequence reads: CASSRLNTEAFF. CDR3 coding DNA: TGTGCCAGTAGTAGGTTGAACACTGAAGCTTTCTTT.

V and J are TRBV28 and TRBJ1-5; no definite D call. CDR1 and CDR2 from the germline V gene are MDHEN and SYDVKM. V was shortened by 2 bases and J by 0 bases, with 11 bases between the two germline ends. This CDR3 is 16 amino acids long. CDR3 amino acids: CASSLRGVYSNQPQHF. In DNA, the CDR3 is TGTGCCAGCAGTTTACGGGGAGTCTATAGCAATCAGCCCCAGCATTTT.

The chain uses TRBV28 and TRBJ2-5, with 10 bases aligning to TRBD1. V trimming: 6 bases; J trimming: 6 bases; junction bases outside the gene matches: 13. From germline, CDR1 is MDHEN and CDR2 SYDVKM. The length of the CDR3 is 16 residues. The CDR3 DNA follows: TGTGCCAGCAGCCCCGCTGGACAGGGGGGAGGAAAGACCCAGTACTTC. This codes for CASSPAGQGGGKTQYF. The whole variable domain, remainder taken from reference TRBV28 and TRBJ2-5, is DVKVTQSSRYLVKRTGEKVFLECVQDMDHENMFWYRQDPGLGLRLIYFSYDVKMKEKGDIPEGYSVSREKKERFSLILESASTNQTSMYLCASSPAGQGGGKTQYFGPGTRLLVL.